Presented here are 22 T cell receptor beta chains from one specimen sequenced in a study of T cells in Graves' hyperthyroidism and ophthalmopathy. Amplified regions were TCR beta CDR3 sequences from RNA transcripts. TCR CDR3 underwent first-round RT-PCR with the HTBI primer set. TCRdb used MiXCR to reprocess the multiplex PCR reads, holding one entry per CDR3 protein. The sample lists some 370,000 distinct CDR3 sequences, 17% seen once, with about a third in the top ten. The sample was blood. The receptors here all came from a woman younger than 45 with Graves' hyperthyroidism that later progressed to Graves' ophthalmopathy.

In its sample, this clonotype was seen many times. The rearrangement uses TRBV28 and TRBJ2-3; D gene uncertain. The CDR3 totals 14 residues. The germline V gene has CDR1 MDHEN and CDR2 SYDVKM. The V end was cut by 3 bases, the J end by 6 bases, with 13 bases between. For the CDR3, the DNA is TGTGCCAGCAGTTTGATTAGTATCTCGGATACGCAGTATTTT. Amino acids: CASSLISISDTQYF.

This clonotype was counted many times. The genes are TRBV7-2 and TRBJ2-3; tentative D call: TRBD1 (6 bases). CDR1 is SGHTA, CDR2 FQGNSA, per germline. The CDR3 has 16 residues. Trimming left V 5 bases short and J 1 base short, with 16 bases between. The CDR3 sequence is CASSQNRGGGTDTQYF. The CDR3, as DNA: TGTGCCAGCAGCCAAAATAGAGGGGGAGGCACAGATACGCAGTATTTT.

This clonotype appeared many times. CDR3 DNA sequence: TGTGCCAGCAGCTCCCAGGGGGTCCTAACCCTCTACGAGCAGTACTTC. Translated, it gives CASSSQGVLTLYEQYF. The chain joins TRBV5-6 to TRBJ2-7, with 7 bases fitting TRBD1. The germline V gene has CDR1 SGHDT and CDR2 YYEEEE. The CDR3 covers 16 residues. With V trimmed by 3 bases and J by 3 bases, 12 bases remained unmatched. Together with reference TRBV5-6 and TRBJ2-7, the CDR3 gives the full variable domain: DAGVTQSPTHLIKTRGQQVTLRCSPKSGHDTVSWYQQALGQGPQFIFQYYEEEERQRGNFPDRFSGHQFPNYSSELNVNALLLGDSALYLCASSSQGVLTLYEQYFGPGTRLTVT.

This clonotype has a count of ten or more. V and J are TRBV3-1 and TRBJ2-3; possible D gene TRBD1, 5 bases. The CDR3 sequence is 15 residues long. Germline V gene sequence: CDR1 LGHDT, CDR2 YNNKEL (reference sequence). V was trimmed by 4 bases and J by 0 bases, leaving 11 bases between them. The DNA of the CDR3 is TGTGCCAGCAGCCCGACCCGGACAAGCACAGATACGCAGTATTTT. Translated, it gives CASSPTRTSTDTQYF.

A few counts support this clonotype. This chain connects TRBV4-1 to TRBJ2-7; perhaps D is TRBD1 or TRBD2 (7 bases each). Germline values: CDR1 MGHRA, CDR2 YSYEKL. Trimming pared 1 base from V and 4 bases from J, leaving 14 bases between. The CDR3 runs to 15 residues. Here the CDR3 reads CASSQVPGGEYEQYF. The CDR3, as DNA: TGCGCCAGCAGCCAAGTCCCAGGGGGGGAGTACGAGCAGTACTTC.

The chain combines TRBV30 with TRBJ2-1; 9 bases line up with TRBD2. Germline V gene sequence: CDR1 GTSNPN, CDR2 SVGIG (reference sequence). The junction had 10 bases not matched to a gene; V was cut back by 3 bases and J by 7 bases. CDR3 length: 15 residues. CDR3 in amino acids: CAWRDEASGNNEQFF. The CDR3 DNA follows: TGTGCCTGGAGGGACGAGGCTAGCGGGAATAATGAGCAGTTCTTC.

This clonotype was counted at least ten times. This chain joins TRBV6-1 and TRBJ1-2; 9 bases line up with TRBD1. V gave up 5 bases and J gave up 7 bases; unmatched junction bases: 17. The CDR3 extends over 17 amino acids. Germline V CDR1 and CDR2: MNHNS, SASEGT. The CDR3 loop reads CASSFVQAGTGLGGYTF. CDR3 DNA: TGTGCCAGCAGTTTTGTCCAGGCTGGGACAGGGTTAGGTGGCTACACCTTC.

This clonotype was recorded many times. The rearrangement joins TRBV11-2 to TRBJ2-7; no clear D gene. The CDR3 spans 15 residues. CDR1 and CDR2 from the germline V gene are SGHAT and FQNNGV. The germline V and J ends were trimmed by 4 bases and 0 bases, with 13 bases remaining between them. The CDR3 region has the DNA TGTGCCAGCAGCTCCACACGAGGCCTCTCCTACGAGCAGTACTTC. It specifies CASSSTRGLSYEQYF.

Remarks on this clonotype: A much larger clone lies one base from this, so it may be a read error. The gene calls are TRBV3-1 and TRBJ1-2, with 11 nucleotides matching TRBD1. Germline lookup yields CDR1 LGHDT and CDR2 YNNKEL (reference sequence). The CDR3 sequence is 13 residues long. CDR3 in amino acids: CACSGQGADGYTF. CDR3 sequence (DNA): TGTGCCTGCAGCGGACAGGGGGCGGATGGCTACACCTTC. Based on the CDR3 plus reference TRBV3-1 and TRBJ1-2, the full variable domain is DTAVSQTPKYLVTQMGNDKSIKCEQNLGHDTMYWYKQDSKKFLKIMFSYNNKELIINETVPNRFSPKSPDKAHLNLHINSLELGDSAVYFCACSGQGADGYTFGSGTRLTVV.

This rearrangement joins TRBV27 to TRBJ1-1; TRBD1 agrees at 7 bases. J was trimmed by 0 bases and V by 0 bases; bases with no gene match: 10. The length of the CDR3 is 18 residues. Germline V gene data show CDR1 as MNHEY and CDR2 as SMNVEV (reference sequence). The CDR3 here is CASSLSGWDREMNTEAFF. The CDR3 coding sequence is TGTGCCAGCAGTTTATCAGGATGGGACAGAGAAATGAACACTGAAGCTTTCTTT.

This clonotype was seen ten or more times. The junction shows a germline mismatch at one end, possibly a read error. The CDR3 nucleotides are TGCAGTGCTATTAGACCGGGACTGGGGGATTCGCCCCTCCACTTT. Translated: CSAIRPGLGDSPLHF. The chain uses TRBV20-1 and TRBJ1-6; a possible D gene is TRBD1 (5 bases). Germline CDR1 is DFQATT and CDR2 is SNEGSKA (reference sequence). The CDR3 totals 15 residues.

This clonotype came up many times. The genes are TRBV3-1 and TRBJ2-1, with 13 bases that match TRBD2. CDR1 and CDR2 (germline): LGHDT, YNNKEL (reference sequence). The V and J ends lost 4 bases and 7 bases, in that order; junction bases with no gene match: 7. The CDR3 contains 16 residues. The CDR3 loop is CASSPTSGLAGNEQFF. CDR3 in DNA: TGTGCCAGCAGCCCTACGTCGGGACTAGCGGGAAATGAGCAGTTCTTC.

There are many counts of this clonotype. V usage is TRBV6-1 and J usage is TRBJ1-1, with D possibly being TRBD1 (5 bases). Germline values: CDR1 MNHNS, CDR2 SASEGT. The CDR3 extends over 12 amino acids. V gave up 9 bases and J gave up 4 bases, with 12 bases separating them. The CDR3 coding sequence is TGTGCCAGTAGAGACAGTCCCACTGAAGCTTTCTTT. This gives the protein CASRDSPTEAFF.

This clonotype was counted many times. The V and J genes are TRBV13 and TRBJ2-1; D gene ambiguous. Looked up from germline, CDR1 is PRHDT and CDR2 is FYEKMQ (reference sequence). CDR3 length: 13 amino acids. V was cut by 1 base and J by 3 bases, with 4 bases left in between. Here the CDR3 reads CASSLESYNEQFF. DNA for the CDR3: TGTGCCAGCAGCTTAGAAAGCTACAATGAGCAGTTCTTC.

Ten or more counts support this clonotype. The chain uses TRBV5-1 and TRBJ1-2, with D unresolved. The CDR3 totals 14 residues. Looked up from germline, CDR1 is SGHRS and CDR2 is YFSETQ. V was clipped by 0 bases and J by 2 bases, with 8 bases between them. In DNA form, the CDR3 reads TGCGCCAGCAGCTTGGCGGGAGTAAACTATGGCTACACCTTC. It encodes CASSLAGVNYGYTF. The variable domain in full, with the rest retrieved from reference TRBV5-1 and TRBJ1-2, is KAGVTQTPRYLIKTRGQQVTLSCSPISGHRSVSWYQQTPGQGLQFLFEYFSETQRNKGNFPGRFSGRQFSNSRSEMNVSTLELGDSALYLCASSLAGVNYGYTFGSGTRLTVV.

The table lists this clonotype with many counts. The chain couples TRBV29-1 to TRBJ2-1, with D possibly being TRBD2 (6 bases). Germline CDR1 reads SQVTM; CDR2 reads ANQGSEA. CDR3 length equals 13 residues. Trimming removed 4 bases from V and 12 bases from J, with 19 bases in between. The CDR3 nucleotides are TGCAGCGTTGGTTATACGGGAGCCCCCCCGCAGTTCTTC. Encoded protein: CSVGYTGAPPQFF.

This clonotype was counted at least ten times. V gene TRBV10-3 combines with J gene TRBJ2-3, with 7 positions matching TRBD2. Trimming took 2 bases from V and 2 from J; bases not matched to a gene: 10. CDR1 and CDR2 from the germline V gene are ENHRY and SYGVKD. This CDR3 region has 17 residues. CDR3 in amino acids: CAISEVAASGYTDTQYF. The DNA of the CDR3 is TGTGCCATCAGTGAGGTCGCGGCTAGCGGTTACACAGATACGCAGTATTTT.

In its sample, this clonotype was seen a few times. As the CDR3 is not closed by the conserved phenylalanine or tryptophan, this likely results from a read error. The V gene is TRBV2, the J gene TRBJ1-1; D is unresolved. Between the trimmed V and J ends, which lost 1 base and 0 bases, there was a span of 3 bases. The CDR3 has 13 residues. Germline lookup yields CDR1 SNHLY and CDR2 FYNNEI. CDR3 loop: CASSEGLNTEAFS. The CDR3 bases are TGTGCCAGCAGTGAAGGTCTGAACACTGAAGCTTTCTCT.

This clonotype was counted between two and nine times. This chain connects TRBV9 to TRBJ1-5, with TRBD1 identical over 8 bases. Germline-derived CDR1 and CDR2 are SGDLS and YYNGEE. CDR3 size: 16 residues. V was clipped by 3 bases and J by 2 bases; unmatched bases: 7. CDR3 loop: CASSDRTGLGNQPQHF. The CDR3 nucleotides are TGTGCCAGCAGCGACCGGACAGGGCTGGGCAATCAGCCCCAGCATTTT.

This clonotype was observed a handful of times. The rearrangement links TRBV20-1 to TRBJ2-3; tentatively, D is TRBD2 (6 bases). This CDR3 comprises 14 residues. The germline CDR1 and CDR2 sequences are DFQATT and SNEGSKA (reference sequence). Trimming stripped 7 bases from V and 0 bases from J, with 14 bases between. The CDR3 nucleotides read TGCAGTGACAACGGGGGAGGCAGCACAGATACGCAGTATTTT. It codes for CSDNGGGSTDTQYF.

The chain is built from TRBV27 and TRBJ2-7; tentatively, D is TRBD1 (5 bases). The CDR3 loop spans 13 amino acids. Trimming took 2 bases from V and 7 from J, leaving 12 bases between them. The germline gives CDR1 MNHEY, CDR2 SMNVEV (reference sequence). The CDR3 nucleotides are TGTGCCAGCAGTTTAACAGGCGTACGTGAGCAGTACTTC. It is translated as CASSLTGVREQYF.

There are many counts of this clonotype. V gene TRBV10-3 combines with J gene TRBJ2-1, with 9 bases aligning to TRBD2. Looked up from germline, CDR1 is ENHRY and CDR2 is SYGVKD. The CDR3 is made up of 15 amino acids. V was pared by 5 bases and J by 0 bases, with 2 bases of the junction left unmatched. CDR3 residues: CAISRSGSSYNEQFF. For the CDR3, the DNA is TGTGCCATCAGTCGTAGCGGGAGCTCCTACAATGAGCAGTTCTTC.